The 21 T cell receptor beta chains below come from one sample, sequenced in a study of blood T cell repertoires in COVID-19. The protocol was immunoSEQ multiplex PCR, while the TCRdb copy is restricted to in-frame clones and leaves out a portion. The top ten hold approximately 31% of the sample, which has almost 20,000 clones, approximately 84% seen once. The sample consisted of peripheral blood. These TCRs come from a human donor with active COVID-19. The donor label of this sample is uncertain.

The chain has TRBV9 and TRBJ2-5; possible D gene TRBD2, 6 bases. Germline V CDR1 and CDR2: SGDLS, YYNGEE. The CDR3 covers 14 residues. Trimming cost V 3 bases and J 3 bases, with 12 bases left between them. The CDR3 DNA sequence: TGTGCCAGCAGCGCGGGACTTCGGAAAGAGACCCAGTACTTC. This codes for CASSAGLRKETQYF.

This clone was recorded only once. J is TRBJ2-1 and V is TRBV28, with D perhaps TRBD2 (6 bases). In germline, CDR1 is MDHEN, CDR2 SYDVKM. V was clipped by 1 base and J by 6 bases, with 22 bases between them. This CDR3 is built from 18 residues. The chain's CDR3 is CASSLSPSFGTSLNEQFF. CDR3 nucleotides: TGTGCCAGCAGTTTATCGCCTAGCTTCGGTACTAGCCTCAATGAGCAGTTCTTC.

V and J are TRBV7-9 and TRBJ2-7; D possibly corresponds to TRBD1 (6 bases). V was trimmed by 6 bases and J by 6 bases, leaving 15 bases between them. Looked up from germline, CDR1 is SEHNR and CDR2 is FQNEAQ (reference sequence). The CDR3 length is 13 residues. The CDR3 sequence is CASRGTGSGEQYF. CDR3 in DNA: TGTGCCAGCAGAGGAACAGGGTCCGGCGAGCAGTACTTC.

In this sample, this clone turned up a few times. In DNA form, the CDR3 reads TGTGCCAGCAGCTCAATTAGCGGGAATCACTACGAGCAGTACTTC. This gives the protein CASSSISGNHYEQYF. This chain links TRBV7-8 with TRBJ2-7, with 8 bases that match TRBD2. This CDR3 contains 15 residues. Germline values: CDR1 SGHVS, CDR2 FQNEAQ. The V segment lost 4 bases and the J segment 3 bases; nucleotides outside the gene matches: 8. The variable domain in full, completed from reference TRBV7-8 and TRBJ2-7, reads GAGVSQSPRYKVAKRGQDVALRCDPISGHVSLFWYQQALGQGPEFLTYFQNEAQLDKSGLPSDRFFAERPEGSVSTLKIQRTQQEDSAVYLCASSSISGNHYEQYFGPGTRLTVT.

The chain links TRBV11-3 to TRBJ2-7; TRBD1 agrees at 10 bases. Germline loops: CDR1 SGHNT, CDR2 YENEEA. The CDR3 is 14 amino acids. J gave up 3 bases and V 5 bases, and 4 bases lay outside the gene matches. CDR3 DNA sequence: TGTGCCAGCAGCGGACAGGGGGGAGGCTACGAGCAGTACTTC. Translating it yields CASSGQGGGYEQYF.

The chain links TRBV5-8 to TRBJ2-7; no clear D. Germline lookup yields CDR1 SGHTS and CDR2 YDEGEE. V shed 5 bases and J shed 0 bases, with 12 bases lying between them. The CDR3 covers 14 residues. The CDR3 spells CASSSPGDSYEQYF. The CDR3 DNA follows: TGTGCCAGCAGTTCCCCCGGAGACTCCTACGAGCAGTACTTC.

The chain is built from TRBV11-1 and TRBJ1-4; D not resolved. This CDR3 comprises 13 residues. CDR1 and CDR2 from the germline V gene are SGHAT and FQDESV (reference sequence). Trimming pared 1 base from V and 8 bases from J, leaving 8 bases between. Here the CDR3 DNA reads TGTGCCAGCAGCTTAGGTGCGGCCGAAAAACTGTTTTTT. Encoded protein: CASSLGAAEKLFF.

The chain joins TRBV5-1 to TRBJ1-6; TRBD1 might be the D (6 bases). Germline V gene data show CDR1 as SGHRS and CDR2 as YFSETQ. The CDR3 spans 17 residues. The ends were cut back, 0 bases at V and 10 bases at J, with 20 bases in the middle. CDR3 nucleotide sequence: TGCGCCAGCAGCTTGGGCCTTCAGGGGACCCTTGTCTCACCCCTCCACTTT. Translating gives CASSLGLQGTLVSPLHF.

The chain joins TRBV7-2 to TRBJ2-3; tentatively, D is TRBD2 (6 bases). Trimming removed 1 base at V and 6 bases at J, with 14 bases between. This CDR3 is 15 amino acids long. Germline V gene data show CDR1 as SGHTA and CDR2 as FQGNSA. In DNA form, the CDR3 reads TGTGCCAGCAGCTTAGGCGGCGGGAAAGGTGATACGCAGTATTTT. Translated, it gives CASSLGGGKGDTQYF. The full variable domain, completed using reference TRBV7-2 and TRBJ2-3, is GAGVSQSPSNKVTEKGKDVELRCDPISGHTALYWYRQSLGQGLEFLIYFQGNSAPDKSGLPSDRFSAERTGGSVSTLTIQRTQQEDSAVYLCASSLGGGKGDTQYFGPGTRLTVL.

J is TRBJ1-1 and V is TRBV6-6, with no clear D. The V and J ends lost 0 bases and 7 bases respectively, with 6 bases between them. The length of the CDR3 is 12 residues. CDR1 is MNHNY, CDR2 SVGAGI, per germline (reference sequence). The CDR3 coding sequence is TGTGCCAGCAGTTACTCGACGGGTGAAGCTTTCTTT. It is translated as CASSYSTGEAFF.

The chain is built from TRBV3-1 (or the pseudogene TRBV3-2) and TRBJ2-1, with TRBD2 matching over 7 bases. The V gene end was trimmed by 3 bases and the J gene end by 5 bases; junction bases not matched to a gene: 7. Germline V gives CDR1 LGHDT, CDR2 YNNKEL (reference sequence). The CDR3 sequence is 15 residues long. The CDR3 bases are TGTGCCAGCAGCCAGAGGGTAGCGGGCGACAATGAGCAGTTCTTC. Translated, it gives CASSQRVAGDNEQFF.

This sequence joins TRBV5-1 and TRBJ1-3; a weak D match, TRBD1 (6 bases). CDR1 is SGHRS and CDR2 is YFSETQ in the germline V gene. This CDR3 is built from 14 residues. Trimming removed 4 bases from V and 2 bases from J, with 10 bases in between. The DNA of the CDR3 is TGCGCCAGCAGCCAGGGGCCGACTGGAAACACCATATATTTT. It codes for CASSQGPTGNTIYF. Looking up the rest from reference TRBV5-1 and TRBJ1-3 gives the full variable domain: KAGVTQTPRYLIKTRGQQVTLSCSPISGHRSVSWYQQTPGQGLQFLFEYFSETQRNKGNFPGRFSGRQFSNSRSEMNVSTLELGDSALYLCASSQGPTGNTIYFGEGSWLTVV.

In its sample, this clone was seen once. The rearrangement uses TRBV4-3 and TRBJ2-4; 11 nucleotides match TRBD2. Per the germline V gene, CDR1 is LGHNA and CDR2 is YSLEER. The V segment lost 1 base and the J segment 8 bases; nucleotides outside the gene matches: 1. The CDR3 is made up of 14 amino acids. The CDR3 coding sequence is TGCGCCAGCAGCCAAGTAGCGGGAGGGGACATTCAGTACTTC. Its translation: CASSQVAGGDIQYF.

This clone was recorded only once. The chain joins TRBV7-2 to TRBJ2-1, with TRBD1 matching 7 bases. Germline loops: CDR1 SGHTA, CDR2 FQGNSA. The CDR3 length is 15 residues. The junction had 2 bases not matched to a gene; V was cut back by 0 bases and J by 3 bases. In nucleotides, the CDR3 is TGTGCCAGCAGCTTAGCCCCAGGGGGCTACAATGAGCAGTTCTTC. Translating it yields CASSLAPGGYNEQFF.

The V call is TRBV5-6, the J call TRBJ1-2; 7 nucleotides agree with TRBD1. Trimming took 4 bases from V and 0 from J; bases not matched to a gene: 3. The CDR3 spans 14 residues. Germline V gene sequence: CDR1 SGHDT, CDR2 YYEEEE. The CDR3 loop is CASSVTGANYGYTF. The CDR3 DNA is TGTGCCAGCAGCGTTACAGGGGCTAACTATGGCTACACCTTC.

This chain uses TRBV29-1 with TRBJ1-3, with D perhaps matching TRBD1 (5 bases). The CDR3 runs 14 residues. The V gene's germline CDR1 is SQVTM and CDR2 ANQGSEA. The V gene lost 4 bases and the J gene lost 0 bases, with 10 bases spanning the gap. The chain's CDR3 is CSVVGQYSGNTIYF. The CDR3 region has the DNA TGCAGCGTTGTGGGGCAGTACTCTGGAAACACCATATATTTT.

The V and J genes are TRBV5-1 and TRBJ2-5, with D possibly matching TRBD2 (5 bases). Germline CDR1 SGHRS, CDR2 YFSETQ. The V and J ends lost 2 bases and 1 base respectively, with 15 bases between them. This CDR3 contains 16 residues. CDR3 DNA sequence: TGCGCCAGCAGCTTCGGCGGGTCGGGCGCCCAAGAGACCCAGTACTTC. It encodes CASSFGGSGAQETQYF. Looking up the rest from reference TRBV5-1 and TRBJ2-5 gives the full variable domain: KAGVTQTPRYLIKTRGQQVTLSCSPISGHRSVSWYQQTPGQGLQFLFEYFSETQRNKGNFPGRFSGRQFSNSRSEMNVSTLELGDSALYLCASSFGGSGAQETQYFGPGTRLLVL.

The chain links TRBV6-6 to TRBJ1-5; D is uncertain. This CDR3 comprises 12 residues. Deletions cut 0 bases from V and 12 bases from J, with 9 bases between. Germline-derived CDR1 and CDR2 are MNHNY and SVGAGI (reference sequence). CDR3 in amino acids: CASSYSAGHQHF. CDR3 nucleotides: TGTGCCAGCAGTTACTCGGCGGGTCACCAGCATTTT.

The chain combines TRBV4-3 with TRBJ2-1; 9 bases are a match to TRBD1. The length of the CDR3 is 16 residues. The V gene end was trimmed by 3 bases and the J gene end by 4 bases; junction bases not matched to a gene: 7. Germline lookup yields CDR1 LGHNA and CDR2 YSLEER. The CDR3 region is CASSQAGTGIYNEQFF. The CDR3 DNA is TGCGCCAGCAGCCAGGCTGGGACAGGGATTTACAATGAGCAGTTCTTC.

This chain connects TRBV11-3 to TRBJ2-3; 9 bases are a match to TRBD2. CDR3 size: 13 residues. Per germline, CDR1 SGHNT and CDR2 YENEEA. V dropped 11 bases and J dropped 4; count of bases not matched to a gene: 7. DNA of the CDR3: TGTGCCTGTAGCGGGAGAGCGGCAGATACGCAGTATTTT. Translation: CACSGRAADTQYF. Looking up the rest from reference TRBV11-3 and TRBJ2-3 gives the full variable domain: EAGVVQSPRYKIIEKKQPVAFWCNPISGHNTLYWYLQNLGQGPELLIRYENEEAVDDSQLPKDRFSAERLKGVDSTLKIQPAELGDSAVYLCACSGRAADTQYFGPGTRLTVL.

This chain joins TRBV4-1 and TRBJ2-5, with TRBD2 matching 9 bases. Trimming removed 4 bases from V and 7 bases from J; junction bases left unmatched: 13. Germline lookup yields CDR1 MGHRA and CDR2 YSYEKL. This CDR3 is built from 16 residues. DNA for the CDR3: TGCGCCAGCAGCCCCCGACTAGCGGAGCCTAAACTGACCCAGTACTTC. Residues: CASSPRLAEPKLTQYF.